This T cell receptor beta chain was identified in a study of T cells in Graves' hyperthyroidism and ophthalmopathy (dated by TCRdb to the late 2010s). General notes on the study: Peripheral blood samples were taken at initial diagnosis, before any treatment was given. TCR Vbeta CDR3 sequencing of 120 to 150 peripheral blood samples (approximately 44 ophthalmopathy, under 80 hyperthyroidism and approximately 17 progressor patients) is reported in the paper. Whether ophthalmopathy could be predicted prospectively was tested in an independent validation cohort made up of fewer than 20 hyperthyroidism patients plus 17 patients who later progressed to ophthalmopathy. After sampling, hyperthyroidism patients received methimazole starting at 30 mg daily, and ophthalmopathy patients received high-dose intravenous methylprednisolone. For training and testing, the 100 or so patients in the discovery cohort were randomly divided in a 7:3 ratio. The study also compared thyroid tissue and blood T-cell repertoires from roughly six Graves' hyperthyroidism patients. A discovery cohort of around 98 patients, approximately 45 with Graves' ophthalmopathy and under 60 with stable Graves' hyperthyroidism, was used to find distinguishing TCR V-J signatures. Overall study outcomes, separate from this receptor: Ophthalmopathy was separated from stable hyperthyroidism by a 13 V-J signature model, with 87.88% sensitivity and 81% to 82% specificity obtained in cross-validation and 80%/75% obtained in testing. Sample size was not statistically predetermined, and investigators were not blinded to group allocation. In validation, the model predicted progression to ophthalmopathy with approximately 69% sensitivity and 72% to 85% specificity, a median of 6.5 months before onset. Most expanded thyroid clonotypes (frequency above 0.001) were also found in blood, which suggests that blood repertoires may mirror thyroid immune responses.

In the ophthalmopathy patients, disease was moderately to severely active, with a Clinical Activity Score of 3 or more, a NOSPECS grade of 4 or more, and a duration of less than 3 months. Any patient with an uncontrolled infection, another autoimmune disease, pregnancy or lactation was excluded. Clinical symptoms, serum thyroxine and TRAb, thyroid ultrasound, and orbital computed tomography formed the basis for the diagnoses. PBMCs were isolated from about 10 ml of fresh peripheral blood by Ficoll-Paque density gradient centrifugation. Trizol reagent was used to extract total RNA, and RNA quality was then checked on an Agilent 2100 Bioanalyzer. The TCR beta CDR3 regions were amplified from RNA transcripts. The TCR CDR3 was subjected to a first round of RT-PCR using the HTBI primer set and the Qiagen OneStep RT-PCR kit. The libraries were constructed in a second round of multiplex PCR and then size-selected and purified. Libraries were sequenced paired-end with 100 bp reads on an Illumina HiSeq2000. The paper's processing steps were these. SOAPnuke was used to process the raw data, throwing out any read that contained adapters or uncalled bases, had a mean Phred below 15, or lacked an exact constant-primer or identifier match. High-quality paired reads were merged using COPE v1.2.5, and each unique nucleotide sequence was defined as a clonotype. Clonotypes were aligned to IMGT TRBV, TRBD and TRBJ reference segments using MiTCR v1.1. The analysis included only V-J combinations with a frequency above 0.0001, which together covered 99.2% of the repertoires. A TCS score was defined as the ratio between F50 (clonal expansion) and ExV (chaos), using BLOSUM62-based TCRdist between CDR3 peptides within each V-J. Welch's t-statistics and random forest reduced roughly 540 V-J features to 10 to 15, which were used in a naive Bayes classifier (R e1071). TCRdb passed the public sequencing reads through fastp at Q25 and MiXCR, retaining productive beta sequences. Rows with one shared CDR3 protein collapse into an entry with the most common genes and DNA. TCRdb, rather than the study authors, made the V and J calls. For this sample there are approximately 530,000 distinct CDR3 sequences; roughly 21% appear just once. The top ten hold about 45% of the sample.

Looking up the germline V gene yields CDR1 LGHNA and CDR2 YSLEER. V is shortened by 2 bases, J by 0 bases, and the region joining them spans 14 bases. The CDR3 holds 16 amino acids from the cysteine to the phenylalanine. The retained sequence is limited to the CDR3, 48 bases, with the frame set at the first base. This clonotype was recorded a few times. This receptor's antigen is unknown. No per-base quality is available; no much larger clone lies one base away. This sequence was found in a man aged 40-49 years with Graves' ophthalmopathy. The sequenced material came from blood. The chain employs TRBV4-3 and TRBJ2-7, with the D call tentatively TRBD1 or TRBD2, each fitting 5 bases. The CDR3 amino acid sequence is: CASSQTRDGGSYEQYF. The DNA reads TGCGCCAGCAGCCAAACCCGGGACGGCGGCTCCTACGAGCAGTACTTC.